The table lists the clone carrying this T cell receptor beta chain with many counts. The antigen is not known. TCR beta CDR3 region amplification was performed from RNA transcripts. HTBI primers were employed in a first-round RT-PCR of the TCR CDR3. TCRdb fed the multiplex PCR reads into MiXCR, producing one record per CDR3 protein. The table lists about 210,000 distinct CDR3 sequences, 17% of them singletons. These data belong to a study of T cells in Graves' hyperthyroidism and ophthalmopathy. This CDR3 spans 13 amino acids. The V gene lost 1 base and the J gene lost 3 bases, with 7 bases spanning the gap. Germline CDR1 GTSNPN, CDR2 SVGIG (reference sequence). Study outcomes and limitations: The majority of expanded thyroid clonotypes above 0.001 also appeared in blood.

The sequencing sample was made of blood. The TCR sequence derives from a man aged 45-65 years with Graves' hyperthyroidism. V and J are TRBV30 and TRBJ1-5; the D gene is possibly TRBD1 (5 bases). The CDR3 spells CAWSEDNNQPQHF. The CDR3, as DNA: TGTGCCTGGAGTGAGGACAACAATCAGCCCCAGCATTTT. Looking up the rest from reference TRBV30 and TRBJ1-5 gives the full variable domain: SQTIHQWPATLVQPVGSPLSLECTVEGTSNPNLYWYRQAAGRGLQLLFYSVGIGQISSEVPQNLSASRPQDRQFILSSKKLLLSDSGFYLCAWSEDNNQPQHFGDGTRLSIL.